The text below deals with one T cell receptor (beta chain). TCRdb ran MiXCR on the RT-PCR reads and lists one entry per CDR3 protein. The sample includes 400,000 to 500,000 distinct CDR3 sequences, about a sixth of them seen just once. The CDR3 has 17 amino acids. Per germline, CDR1 SGDLS and CDR2 YYNGEE. With V trimmed by 0 bases and J by 5 bases, 9 bases remained unmatched. This entry belongs to a study of patients and donors after allogeneic stem cell transplantation. This clonotype was obtained from a human donor who was either an allogeneic HSCT recipient or a stem cell or donor lymphocyte infusion donor (not recorded which). It is not recorded whose cells these are; they may come from a transplant donor. The specimen was blood, either unsorted or a sorted T cell fraction (not recorded which). V gene TRBV9 combines with J gene TRBJ2-5, with TRBD2 matching over 11 bases. CDR3 protein: CASSVGVLAGDGETQYF. The CDR3, as DNA: TGTGCCAGCAGCGTAGGAGTACTAGCGGGAGATGGGGAGACCCAGTACTTC.